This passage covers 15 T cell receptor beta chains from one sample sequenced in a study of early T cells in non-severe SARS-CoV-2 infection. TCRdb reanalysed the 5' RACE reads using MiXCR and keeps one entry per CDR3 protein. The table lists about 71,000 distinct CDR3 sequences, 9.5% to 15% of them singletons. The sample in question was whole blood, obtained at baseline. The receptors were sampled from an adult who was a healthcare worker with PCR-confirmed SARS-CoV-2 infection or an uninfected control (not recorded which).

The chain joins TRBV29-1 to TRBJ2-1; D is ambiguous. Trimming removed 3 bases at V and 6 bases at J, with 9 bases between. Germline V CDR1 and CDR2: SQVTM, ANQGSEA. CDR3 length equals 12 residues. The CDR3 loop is CSVDSYLNEQFF. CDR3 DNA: TGCAGCGTTGACAGTTACCTCAATGAGCAGTTCTTC.

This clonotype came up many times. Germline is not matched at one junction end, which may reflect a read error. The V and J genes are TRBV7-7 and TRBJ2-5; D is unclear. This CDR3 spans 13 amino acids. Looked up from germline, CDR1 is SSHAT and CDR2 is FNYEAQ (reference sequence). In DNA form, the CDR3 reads TGTGCTAGCAGCTTAAGGGCAGAAGAGACCCAGTACTTC. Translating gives CASSLRAEETQYF.

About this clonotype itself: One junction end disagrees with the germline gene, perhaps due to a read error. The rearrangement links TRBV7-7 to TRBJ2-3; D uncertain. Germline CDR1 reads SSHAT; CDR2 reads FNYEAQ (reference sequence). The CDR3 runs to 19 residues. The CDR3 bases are TGTGCTAGCAGCTTAGCCCCCCACGTCGGAACTACATCCACAGATACGCAGTATTTT. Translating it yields CASSLAPHVGTTSTDTQYF.

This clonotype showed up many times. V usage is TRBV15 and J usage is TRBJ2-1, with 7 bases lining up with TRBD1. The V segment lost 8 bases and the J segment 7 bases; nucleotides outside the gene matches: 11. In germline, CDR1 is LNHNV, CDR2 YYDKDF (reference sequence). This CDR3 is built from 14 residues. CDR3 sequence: CATLGQDLGNEQFF. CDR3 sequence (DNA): TGTGCCACCCTCGGACAGGACCTTGGGAATGAGCAGTTCTTC.

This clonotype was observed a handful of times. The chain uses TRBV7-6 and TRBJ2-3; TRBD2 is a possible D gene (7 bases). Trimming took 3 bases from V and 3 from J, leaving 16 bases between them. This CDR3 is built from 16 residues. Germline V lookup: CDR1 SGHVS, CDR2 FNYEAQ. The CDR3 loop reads CASSLGGAILTDTQYF. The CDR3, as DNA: TGTGCCAGCAGCTTGGGGGGGGCTATACTTACAGATACGCAGTATTTT. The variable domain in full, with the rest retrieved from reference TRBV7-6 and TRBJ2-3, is GAGVSQSPRYKVTKRGQDVALRCDPISGHVSLYWYRQALGQGPEFLTYFNYEAQQDKSGLPNDRFSAERPEGSISTLTIQRTEQRDSAMYRCASSLGGAILTDTQYFGPGTRLTVL.

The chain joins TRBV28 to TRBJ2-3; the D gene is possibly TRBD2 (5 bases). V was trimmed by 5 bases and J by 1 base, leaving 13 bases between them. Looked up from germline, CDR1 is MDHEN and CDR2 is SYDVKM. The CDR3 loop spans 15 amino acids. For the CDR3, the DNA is TGTGCCAGCAGTCTCATTCTCGGGGGCACAGATACGCAGTATTTT. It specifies CASSLILGGTDTQYF.

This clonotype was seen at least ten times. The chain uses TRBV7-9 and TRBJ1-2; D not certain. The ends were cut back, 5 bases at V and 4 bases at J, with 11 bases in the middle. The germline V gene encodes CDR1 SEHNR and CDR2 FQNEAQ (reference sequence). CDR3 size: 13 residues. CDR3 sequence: CASSPSGIYGYTF. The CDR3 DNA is TGTGCCAGCAGCCCGAGCGGGATCTATGGCTACACCTTC. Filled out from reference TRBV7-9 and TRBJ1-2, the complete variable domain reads DTGVSQNPRHKITKRGQNVTFRCDPISEHNRLYWYRQTLGQGPEFLTYFQNEAQLEKSRLLSDRFSAERPKGSFSTLEIQRTEQGDSAMYLCASSPSGIYGYTFGSGTRLTVV.

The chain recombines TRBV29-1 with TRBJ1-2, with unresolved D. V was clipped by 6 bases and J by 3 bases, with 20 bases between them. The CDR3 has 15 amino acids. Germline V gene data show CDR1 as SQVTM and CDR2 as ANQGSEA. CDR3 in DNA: TGCAGCGTCGGTCTCAAACTTACAAATCACTATGGCTACACCTTC. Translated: CSVGLKLTNHYGYTF. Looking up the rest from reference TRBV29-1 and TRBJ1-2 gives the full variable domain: SAVISQKPSRDICQRGTSLTIQCQVDSQVTMMFWYRQQPGQSLTLIATANQGSEATYESGFVIDKFPISRPNLTFSTLTVSNMSPEDSSIYLCSVGLKLTNHYGYTFGSGTRLTVV.

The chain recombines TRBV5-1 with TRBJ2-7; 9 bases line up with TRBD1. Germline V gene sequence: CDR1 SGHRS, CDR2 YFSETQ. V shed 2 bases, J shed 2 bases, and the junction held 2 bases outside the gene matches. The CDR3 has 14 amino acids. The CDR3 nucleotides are TGCGCCAGCAGCTTCGGGACAGGGACCTACGAGCAGTACTTC. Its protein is CASSFGTGTYEQYF.

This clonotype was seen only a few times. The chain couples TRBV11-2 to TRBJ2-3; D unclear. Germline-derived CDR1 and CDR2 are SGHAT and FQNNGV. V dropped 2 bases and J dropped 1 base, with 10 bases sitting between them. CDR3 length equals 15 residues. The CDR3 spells CASSLFLVGTDTQYF. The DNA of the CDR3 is TGTGCCAGCAGCTTATTCCTAGTGGGCACAGATACGCAGTATTTT. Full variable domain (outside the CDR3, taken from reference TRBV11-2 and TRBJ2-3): EAGVAQSPRYKIIEKRQSVAFWCNPISGHATLYWYQQILGQGPKLLIQFQNNGVVDDSQLPKDRFSAERLKGVDSTLKIQPAKLEDSAVYLCASSLFLVGTDTQYFGPGTRLTVL.

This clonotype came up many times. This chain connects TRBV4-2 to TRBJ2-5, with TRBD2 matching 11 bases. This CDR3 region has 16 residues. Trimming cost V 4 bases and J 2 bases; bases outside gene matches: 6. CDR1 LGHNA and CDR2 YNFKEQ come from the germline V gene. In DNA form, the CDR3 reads TGTGCCAGCAGCCGAACTAGCGGGGGATTACAAGAGACCCAGTACTTC. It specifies CASSRTSGGLQETQYF.

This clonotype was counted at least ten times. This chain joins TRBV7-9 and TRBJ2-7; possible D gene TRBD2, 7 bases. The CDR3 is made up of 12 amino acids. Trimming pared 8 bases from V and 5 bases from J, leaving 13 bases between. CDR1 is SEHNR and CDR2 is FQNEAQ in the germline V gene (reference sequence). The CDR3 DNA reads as TGTGCCAGCGATATAGGGGGGGACGAGCAGTACTTC. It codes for CASDIGGDEQYF.

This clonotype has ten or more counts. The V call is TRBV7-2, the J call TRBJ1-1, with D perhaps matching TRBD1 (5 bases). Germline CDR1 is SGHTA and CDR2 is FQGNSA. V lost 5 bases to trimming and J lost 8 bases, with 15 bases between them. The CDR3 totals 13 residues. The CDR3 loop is CASSQGLSGEAFF. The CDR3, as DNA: TGTGCCAGCAGCCAGGGACTTTCCGGGGAAGCTTTCTTT.

CDR3 protein: CASRLGYEQFF. CDR3 DNA: TGTGCAAGTCGCTTAGGCTATGAGCAGTTCTTC. The chain uses TRBV12-2 and TRBJ2-1. TRBV12-2 is a known pseudogene. This CDR3 region has 11 residues.

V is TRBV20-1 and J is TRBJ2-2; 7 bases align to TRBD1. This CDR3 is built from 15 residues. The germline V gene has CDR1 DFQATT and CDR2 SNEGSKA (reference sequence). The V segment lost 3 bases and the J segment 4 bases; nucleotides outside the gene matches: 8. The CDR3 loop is CSASSRQGSTGELFF. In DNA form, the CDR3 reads TGCAGTGCTAGCTCCCGACAGGGTAGCACCGGGGAGCTGTTTTTT.